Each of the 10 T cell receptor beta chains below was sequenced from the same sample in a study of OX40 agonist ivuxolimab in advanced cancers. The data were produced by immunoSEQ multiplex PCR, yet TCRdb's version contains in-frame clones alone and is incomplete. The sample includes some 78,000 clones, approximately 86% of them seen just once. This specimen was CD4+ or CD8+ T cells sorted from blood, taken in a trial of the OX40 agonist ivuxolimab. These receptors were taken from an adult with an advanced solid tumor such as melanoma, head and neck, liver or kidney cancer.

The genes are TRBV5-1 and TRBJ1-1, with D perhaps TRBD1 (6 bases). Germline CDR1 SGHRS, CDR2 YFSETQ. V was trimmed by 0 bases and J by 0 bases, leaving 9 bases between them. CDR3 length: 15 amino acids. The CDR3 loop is CASSLVQGLNTEAFF. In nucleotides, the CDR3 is TGCGCCAGCAGCTTGGTACAGGGACTGAACACTGAAGCTTTCTTT.

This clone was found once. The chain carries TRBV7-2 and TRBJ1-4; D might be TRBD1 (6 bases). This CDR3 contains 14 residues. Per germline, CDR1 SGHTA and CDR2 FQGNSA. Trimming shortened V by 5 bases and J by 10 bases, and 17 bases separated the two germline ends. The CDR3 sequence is CASSPLGGAVKLFF. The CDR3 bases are TGTGCCAGCAGCCCCTTAGGGGGGGCGGTAAAACTGTTTTTT.

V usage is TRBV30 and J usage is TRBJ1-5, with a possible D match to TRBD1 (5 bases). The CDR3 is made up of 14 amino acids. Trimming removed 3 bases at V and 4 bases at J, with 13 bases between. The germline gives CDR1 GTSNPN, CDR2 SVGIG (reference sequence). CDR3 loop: CAWRGQGLNQPQHF. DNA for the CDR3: TGTGCCTGGAGGGGGCAGGGACTAAATCAGCCCCAGCATTTT. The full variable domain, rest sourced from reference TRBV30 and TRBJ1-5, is SQTIHQWPATLVQPVGSPLSLECTVEGTSNPNLYWYRQAAGRGLQLLFYSVGIGQISSEVPQNLSASRPQDRQFILSSKKLLLSDSGFYLCAWRGQGLNQPQHFGDGTRLSIL.

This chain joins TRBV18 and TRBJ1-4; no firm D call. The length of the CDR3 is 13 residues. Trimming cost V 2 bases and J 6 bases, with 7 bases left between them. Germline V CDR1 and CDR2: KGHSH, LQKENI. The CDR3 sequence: CASSPNEYEKLFF. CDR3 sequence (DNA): TGTGCCAGCTCACCAAACGAATATGAAAAACTGTTTTTT.

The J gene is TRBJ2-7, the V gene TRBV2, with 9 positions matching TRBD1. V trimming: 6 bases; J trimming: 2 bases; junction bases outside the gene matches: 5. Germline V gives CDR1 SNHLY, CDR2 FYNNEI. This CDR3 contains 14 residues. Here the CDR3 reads CASRAGTGTYEQYF. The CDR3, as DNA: TGTGCCAGCAGGGCCGGGACAGGGACCTACGAGCAGTACTTC.

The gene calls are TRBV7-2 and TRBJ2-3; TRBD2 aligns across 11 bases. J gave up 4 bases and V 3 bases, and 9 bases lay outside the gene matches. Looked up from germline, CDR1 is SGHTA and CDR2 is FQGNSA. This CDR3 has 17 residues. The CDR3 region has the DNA TGTGCCAGCAGCTTCCTTTTAGCGGGAGGGAGGTCAGATACGCAGTATTTT. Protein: CASSFLLAGGRSDTQYF.

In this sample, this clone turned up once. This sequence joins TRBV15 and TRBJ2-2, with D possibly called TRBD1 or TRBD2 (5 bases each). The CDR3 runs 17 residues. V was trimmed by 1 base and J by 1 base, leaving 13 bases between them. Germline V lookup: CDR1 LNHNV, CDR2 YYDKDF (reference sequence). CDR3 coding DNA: TGTGCCACCAGCAGAGGACGAGGGGTAGGGAACACCGGGGAGCTGTTTTTT. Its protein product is CATSRGRGVGNTGELFF.

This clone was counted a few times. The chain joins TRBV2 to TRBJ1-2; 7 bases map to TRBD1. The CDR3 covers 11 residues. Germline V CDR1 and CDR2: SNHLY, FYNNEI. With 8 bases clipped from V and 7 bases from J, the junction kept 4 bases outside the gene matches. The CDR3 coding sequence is TGTGCCAGCGGACGACAGGGTGGCTACACCTTC. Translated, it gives CASGRQGGYTF.

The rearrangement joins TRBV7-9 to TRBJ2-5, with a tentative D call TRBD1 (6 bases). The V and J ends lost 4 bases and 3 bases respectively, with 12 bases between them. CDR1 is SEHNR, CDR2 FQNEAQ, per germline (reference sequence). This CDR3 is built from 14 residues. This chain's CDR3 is CASSSSGTKETQYF. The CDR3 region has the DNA TGTGCCAGCAGCTCATCCGGGACAAAAGAGACCCAGTACTTC.

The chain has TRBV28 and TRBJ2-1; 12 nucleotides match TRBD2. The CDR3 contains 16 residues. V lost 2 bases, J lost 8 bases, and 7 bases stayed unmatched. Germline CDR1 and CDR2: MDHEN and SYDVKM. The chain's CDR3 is CASSLDLAGGRYEQFF. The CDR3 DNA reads TGTGCCAGCAGTTTAGATCTAGCGGGAGGGCGGTATGAGCAGTTCTTC.